These T cell receptor beta chains were read from a single sample in a study of shared clonotypes between healthy human individuals. Assay: immunoSEQ multiplex PCR; the TCRdb copy retains only in-frame clones and omits some. The sample includes approximately 740,000 clones, almost 95% of them seen just once. The sequenced material came from naive CD8+ T cells sorted from blood. These receptors were collected from a young man in good health. Each CDR3 is given without its conserved first and last residue. Each record gives: CDR3 protein, V gene, J gene.

ASSQDFGGSTEAF,TRBV14,TRBJ1-1
ASSPATGRGDQPQH,TRBV27,TRBJ1-5
ASSSGHSTEAF,TRBV27,TRBJ1-1
ASTASGSSYEQY,TRBV19,TRBJ2-7
ASSTTTSPLEQF,TRBV7-9,TRBJ2-1
ASSSPAGKGTGELF,TRBV6-6,TRBJ2-2
ASSPGVASGDTQY,TRBV9,TRBJ2-3
ASSVGTAYEQY,TRBV9,TRBJ2-7
ASSLDRVDTQY,TRBV7-9,TRBJ2-3
ASSFPGTGVTNTEAF,TRBV7-2,TRBJ1-1
ASSQSSYNEQF,TRBV5-1,TRBJ2-1
ASTKMSVGDSYGYT,TRBV19,TRBJ1-2
ASSDKGGSYNEQF,TRBV6-4,TRBJ2-1
ASSLISGRAGEQF,TRBV7-6,TRBJ2-1
SVEDRGGAT,TRBV29-1,TRBJ1-2
ASSLAGTTYEQY,TRBV27,TRBJ2-7
ASSFAPLSQRRDTEAF,TRBV27,TRBJ1-1
ASSRGGQYGYT,TRBV28,TRBJ1-2
ATSRETGGYEQY,TRBV15,TRBJ2-7